These 24 T cell receptor beta chains came from one sample sequenced in a study of T cells after yellow fever vaccination. TCRdb used MiXCR to reprocess the 5' RACE reads, holding one entry per CDR3 protein. Of about 250,000 distinct CDR3 sequences detected, about 3.7% appear once; the ten largest clones hold around 19%. Specimen: PBMCs, collected 15 days after the yellow fever booster vaccination. These receptors were obtained from a man younger than 35 who received the YFV17D yellow fever vaccine.

J is TRBJ1-1 and V is TRBV25-1; D not certain. The CDR3 sequence is 15 residues long. Germline V gene data show CDR1 as MGHDK and CDR2 as SYGVNS. Trimming cost V 3 bases and J 1 base, with 12 bases left between them. The CDR3 coding sequence is TGTGCCAGCAGTGATGCAGGCTCTACGAACACTGAAGCTTTCTTT. Protein: CASSDAGSTNTEAFF.

This clonotype is judged medium-sized. The genes are TRBV6-1 and TRBJ2-4; 10 bases match TRBD1. The J segment lost 7 bases and the V segment lost 9 bases, leaving 9 bases of the junction unmatched. The CDR3 consists of 14 residues. CDR1 is MNHNS and CDR2 is SASEGT in the germline V gene. Written as DNA, the CDR3 is TGTGCCAGTGACAGGGGGCTCCTAGGGAACATTCAGTACTTC. As protein: CASDRGLLGNIQYF.

The rearrangement joins TRBV6-2 or TRBV6-3 to TRBJ2-3, with 9 positions matching TRBD1. This CDR3 contains 17 residues. Germline-derived CDR1 and CDR2 are MNHEY and SVGEGT. V was clipped by 0 bases and J by 6 bases; unmatched bases: 10. The CDR3 region has the DNA TGTGCCAGCAGTTACTCCGAACCGGGACAGGGAAGGGATACGCAGTATTTT. Its translation: CASSYSEPGQGRDTQYF.

This clonotype was counted ten times or more. V and J are TRBV5-8 and TRBJ2-7; 10 nucleotides align to TRBD1. Germline loops: CDR1 SGHTS, CDR2 YDEGEE. This CDR3 contains 15 residues. Trimming at V came to 4 bases and at J to 4 bases, leaving 8 bases not matched to a gene. CDR3: CASSAPGQGKYEQYV. The CDR3 DNA reads TGTGCCAGCAGCGCACCGGGACAGGGGAAATACGAGCAGTACGTC.

This clonotype was recorded many times. The rearrangement joins TRBV7-7 to TRBJ2-1; D unclear. The germline V gene encodes CDR1 SSHAT and CDR2 FNYEAQ (reference sequence). V dropped 5 bases and J dropped 8 bases, with 13 bases sitting between them. The CDR3 is 13 residues long. CDR3 sequence (DNA): TGTGCCAGCAGCCCCCTCGTAGCCCATGAGCAGTTCTTC. Translation gives CASSPLVAHEQFF. Filled out from reference TRBV7-7 and TRBJ2-1, the complete variable domain reads GAGVSQSPRYKVTKRGQDVTLRCDPISSHATLYWYQQALGQGPEFLTYFNYEAQPDKSGLPSDRFSAERPEGSISTLTIQRTEQRDSAMYRCASSPLVAHEQFFGPGTRLTVL.

This clonotype came up many times. J is TRBJ2-7 and V is TRBV5-1, with D possibly matching TRBD1 (5 bases). Trimming removed 4 bases from V and 2 bases from J, with 13 bases in between. The CDR3 has 14 residues. Germline-derived CDR1 and CDR2 are SGHRS and YFSETQ. The CDR3 sequence: CASSLQGAAYEQYF. CDR3 coding DNA: TGCGCCAGCAGCCTGCAAGGGGCCGCCTACGAGCAGTACTTC.

This clonotype was recorded at least ten times. J is TRBJ2-1 and V is TRBV5-5; D not certain. Germline CDR1 and CDR2: SGHKS and YYEKEE (reference sequence). There are 13 residues in the CDR3. The germline V and J ends were trimmed by 0 bases and 10 bases, with 11 bases remaining between them. CDR3 coding DNA: TGTGCCAGCAGCTTGGCCCCAATGGAGGAGCAGTTCTTC. It yields the protein CASSLAPMEEQFF.

This clonotype was observed many times. The CDR3 sequence is CASNTQGNSFQPQHF. In DNA, the CDR3 is TGTGCCAGCAATACACAGGGGAACAGCTTTCAGCCCCAGCATTTT. The chain joins TRBV12-3 or TRBV12-4 to TRBJ1-5; TRBD1 matches 7 bases. After removal of 7 bases from V and 6 bases from J, the junction contained 12 bases not matched to a gene. This CDR3 has 15 amino acids.

This clonotype was observed a handful of times. CDR3 nucleotides: TGTGCCAGCAGCCAAGAGGGAGGCAGGGGAATCTCTGAAGCTTTCTTT. It codes for CASSQEGGRGISEAFF. The gene calls are TRBV3-1 and TRBJ1-1, with D possibly being TRBD1 (6 bases). The V gene lost 0 bases and the J gene lost 6 bases, with 17 bases spanning the gap. The CDR3 is 16 amino acids. The V gene's germline CDR1 is LGHDT and CDR2 YNNKEL (reference sequence).

This clonotype was counted many times. The V call is TRBV6-1, the J call TRBJ2-3; D is perhaps TRBD2 (5 bases). There are 16 residues in the CDR3. Germline lookup yields CDR1 MNHNS and CDR2 SASEGT. V was shortened by 2 bases and J by 2 bases, with 14 bases between the two germline ends. CDR3 coding DNA: TGTGCCAGCAGTGAATATCCTTCAGCGGCCACAGATACGCAGTATTTT. Protein sequence: CASSEYPSAATDTQYF.

This clonotype appeared many times. This chain's CDR3 is CASRERLAGGTDTQYF. Here the CDR3 DNA reads TGTGCCAGCAGAGAGCGACTAGCGGGAGGCACAGATACGCAGTATTTT. This chain joins TRBV2 and TRBJ2-3; 12 bases line up with TRBD2. The length of the CDR3 is 16 residues. CDR1 is SNHLY and CDR2 is FYNNEI in the germline V gene. Unmatched junction bases numbered 5, after V lost 6 bases and J lost 1 base.

This clonotype was observed many times. The gene calls are TRBV5-1 and TRBJ2-5, with D uncertain. V was clipped by 4 bases and J by 4 bases, with 11 bases between them. CDR3 length: 13 amino acids. Germline V gene sequence: CDR1 SGHRS, CDR2 YFSETQ. CDR3 loop: CASSEPGGETQYF. CDR3 DNA: TGCGCCAGCAGCGAGCCGGGCGGAGAGACCCAGTACTTC.

The CDR3 region is CASRTGGFGYTF. The DNA for the CDR3 is TGTGCCAGCAGGACAGGGGGCTTTGGCTACACCTTC. This chain links TRBV12-3 or TRBV12-4 with TRBJ1-2, with 10 positions matching TRBD1. This CDR3 region has 12 residues. The V and J ends lost 6 bases and 7 bases, in that order; junction bases with no gene match: 2.

This clonotype was seen at least ten times. The chain uses TRBV6-5 and TRBJ2-1; the match to TRBD2 covers 7 bases. Trimming took 6 bases from V and 9 from J; bases not matched to a gene: 14. Germline assignment: CDR1 MNHEY and CDR2 SVGAGI. The CDR3 loop spans 15 amino acids. The CDR3 nucleotides are TGTGCCAGCAGGACCGGGGGGACGGGGGTTGGTGAGCAGTTCTTC. Amino acid sequence: CASRTGGTGVGEQFF.

This clonotype was seen repeatedly, ten times or more. The chain is built from TRBV3-1 and TRBJ2-3; 8 bases match TRBD2. With V trimmed by 5 bases and J by 2 bases, 9 bases remained unmatched. The CDR3 covers 16 residues. Germline V gene sequence: CDR1 LGHDT, CDR2 YNNKEL (reference sequence). The CDR3 region is CASSARAGVNTDTQYF. The CDR3, as DNA: TGTGCCAGCAGCGCCCGAGCGGGGGTTAACACAGATACGCAGTATTTT.

In its sample, this clonotype was seen many times. The J gene is TRBJ1-2, the V gene TRBV6-5; 7 positions match TRBD1. With 0 bases clipped from V and 0 bases from J, the junction kept 1 base outside the gene matches. CDR3 size: 15 residues. Germline V CDR1 and CDR2: MNHEY, SVGAGI. CDR3 DNA: TGTGCCAGCAGTTACTCGCAGGGGGCTAACTATGGCTACACCTTC. The encoded protein is CASSYSQGANYGYTF.

At least ten counts were recorded for this clonotype. The V call is TRBV20-1, the J call TRBJ2-7, with 7 bases lining up with TRBD1. Germline V gives CDR1 DFQATT, CDR2 SNEGSKA (reference sequence). There are 13 residues in the CDR3. V shed 4 bases, J shed 4 bases, and the junction held 7 bases outside the gene matches. The CDR3 sequence: CSATGTATYEQYF. CDR3 nucleotides: TGCAGTGCTACCGGGACAGCGACGTACGAGCAGTACTTC.

This clonotype showed up just a few times. This sequence joins TRBV27 and TRBJ2-1, with 11 bases lining up with TRBD1. Germline V gene data show CDR1 as MNHEY and CDR2 as SMNVEV (reference sequence). This CDR3 spans 13 amino acids. V gave up 5 bases and J gave up 15 bases; unmatched junction bases: 9. CDR3 sequence (DNA): TGTGCCAGCAGTATAGGACAGGGGGCCTATCCGTTCTTC. This gives the protein CASSIGQGAYPFF.

This clonotype was recorded many times. The V gene is TRBV12-5, the J gene TRBJ2-3, with a weak D call TRBD1 (6 bases). The CDR3 totals 17 residues. The ends were cut back, 4 bases at V and 4 bases at J, with 21 bases in the middle. Per germline, CDR1 LGHNT and CDR2 FRNRAP. This chain's CDR3 is CASGSLRAGDLSDTQYF. In DNA form, the CDR3 reads TGTGCTAGTGGTTCCCTGAGGGCAGGGGATCTATCAGATACGCAGTATTTT.

This clonotype was observed at least ten times. The rearrangement joins TRBV6-6 to TRBJ1-1; perhaps TRBD1 as D (5 bases). V was cut by 5 bases and J by 8 bases, with 12 bases left in between. Germline V gene lookup returns CDR1 MNHNY and CDR2 SVGAGI (reference sequence). This CDR3 region has 12 residues. The CDR3 sequence is CASSQGQAEAFF. In DNA form, the CDR3 reads TGTGCCAGCAGTCAAGGACAAGCCGAAGCTTTCTTT.

At least ten counts were recorded for this clonotype. This rearrangement joins TRBV4-3 to TRBJ2-3, with 11 bases identical to TRBD2. Trimming removed 3 bases from V and 3 bases from J; junction bases left unmatched: 11. The CDR3 is made up of 18 amino acids. In germline, CDR1 is LGHNA, CDR2 YSLEER. This chain's CDR3 is CASSHEPGTSGWTDTQYF. The CDR3 DNA reads as TGCGCCAGCAGCCATGAGCCCGGGACTAGCGGTTGGACAGATACGCAGTATTTT.

In its sample, this clonotype was seen many times. The rearrangement joins TRBV20-1 to TRBJ2-1; D is ambiguous. The CDR3 extends over 12 amino acids. Germline V gene data show CDR1 as DFQATT and CDR2 as SNEGSKA (reference sequence). V was shortened by 1 base and J by 8 bases, with 9 bases between the two germline ends. The DNA of the CDR3 is TGCAGTGCTAGAGGGAAAGGGTATGAGCAGTTCTTC. This gives the protein CSARGKGYEQFF.

Many counts were recorded for this clonotype. The rearrangement links TRBV24-1 to TRBJ2-6; no firm D call. From germline, CDR1 is KGHDR and CDR2 SFDVKD. The CDR3 has 15 amino acids. V was trimmed by 3 bases and J by 3 bases, leaving 8 bases between them. The CDR3, as DNA: TGTGCCACCAGTGATGGCAGGAATGGGGCCAACGTCCTGACTTTC. Translation: CATSDGRNGANVLTF.

Ten or more counts support this clonotype. This chain connects TRBV11-2 to TRBJ2-1; 9 bases match TRBD2. Germline CDR1 reads SGHAT; CDR2 reads FQNNGV. This CDR3 region has 19 residues. With V trimmed by 1 base and J by 0 bases, 10 bases remained unmatched. The CDR3 DNA reads TGTGCCAGCAGCTTAGGGTTTGCGGGGGGGCTTGGCTCCTACAATGAGCAGTTCTTC. Translated: CASSLGFAGGLGSYNEQFF.